What follows are 4 T cell receptor beta chains derived from one specimen sequenced in a study of T cell repertoires in cytomegalovirus infection. Which antigens these TCRs recognize remains unknown. TCRdb re-analysed the reads in MiXCR, keeping a single row per CDR3 protein. This sample has about 920,000 distinct CDR3 sequences; approximately 32% occur once, and the top ten carry roughly 13%. Specimen: cultured CD8+ T cells from PBMCs, collected from culture after CMV antigen stimulation. These receptors all stem from a human donor in good health (CMV status not recorded). Some clones in this sample may be carry-over from other donors' samples.

The chain employs TRBV27 and TRBJ2-1; the D gene is possibly TRBD1 (5 bases). This CDR3 is 13 amino acids long. The V end was cut by 0 bases, the J end by 6 bases, with 6 bases between. Germline-derived CDR1 and CDR2 are MNHEY and SMNVEV (reference sequence). CDR3 amino acids: CASSLSGANEQFF. CDR3 sequence (DNA): TGTGCCAGCAGTTTATCAGGGGCCAATGAGCAGTTCTTC.

Many counts were recorded for this clonotype. The V gene is TRBV7-2, the J gene TRBJ1-1; TRBD1 is a possible D gene (6 bases). Germline V gene sequence: CDR1 SGHTA, CDR2 FQGNSA. CDR3 length: 16 amino acids. The V end was cut by 6 bases, the J end by 3 bases, with 20 bases between. Here the CDR3 reads CASSQNYRDGDTEAFF. CDR3 nucleotides: TGTGCCAGCAGTCAAAATTACAGGGATGGAGACACTGAAGCTTTCTTT.

There are a few counts of this clonotype. The chain joins TRBV12-3 or TRBV12-4 to TRBJ1-2; D call uncertain. V was cut by 5 bases and J by 5 bases, with 18 bases left in between. This CDR3 comprises 15 residues. CDR3 sequence (DNA): TGTGCCAGCAGTACCTCTTGGGGTGATGGGTATGGCTACACCTTC. Protein: CASSTSWGDGYGYTF.

The V and J genes are TRBV15 and TRBJ1-5, with D hard to call. The germline V and J ends were trimmed by 3 bases and 4 bases, with 13 bases remaining between them. Germline lookup yields CDR1 LNHNV and CDR2 YYDKDF (reference sequence). The CDR3 is 15 residues long. The CDR3 region is CATSSAGVPNQPQHF. CDR3 sequence (DNA): TGTGCCACCAGCAGTGCCGGGGTTCCAAATCAGCCCCAGCATTTT.